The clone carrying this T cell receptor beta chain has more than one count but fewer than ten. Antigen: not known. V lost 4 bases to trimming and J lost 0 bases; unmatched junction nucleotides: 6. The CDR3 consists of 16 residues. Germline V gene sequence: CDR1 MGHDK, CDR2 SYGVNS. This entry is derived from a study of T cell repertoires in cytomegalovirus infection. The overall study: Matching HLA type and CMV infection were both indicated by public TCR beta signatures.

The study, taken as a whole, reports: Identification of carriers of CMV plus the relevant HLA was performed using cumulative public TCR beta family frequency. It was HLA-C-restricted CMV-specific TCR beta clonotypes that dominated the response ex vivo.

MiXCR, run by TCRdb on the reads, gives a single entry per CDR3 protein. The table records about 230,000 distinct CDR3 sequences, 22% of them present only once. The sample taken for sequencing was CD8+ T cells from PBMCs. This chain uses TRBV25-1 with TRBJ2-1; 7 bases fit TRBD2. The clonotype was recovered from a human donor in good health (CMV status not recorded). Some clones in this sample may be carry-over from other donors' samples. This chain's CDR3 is CASSGAGSSSYNEQFF. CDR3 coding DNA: TGTGCCAGCAGTGGAGCGGGGTCAAGCTCCTACAATGAGCAGTTCTTC.